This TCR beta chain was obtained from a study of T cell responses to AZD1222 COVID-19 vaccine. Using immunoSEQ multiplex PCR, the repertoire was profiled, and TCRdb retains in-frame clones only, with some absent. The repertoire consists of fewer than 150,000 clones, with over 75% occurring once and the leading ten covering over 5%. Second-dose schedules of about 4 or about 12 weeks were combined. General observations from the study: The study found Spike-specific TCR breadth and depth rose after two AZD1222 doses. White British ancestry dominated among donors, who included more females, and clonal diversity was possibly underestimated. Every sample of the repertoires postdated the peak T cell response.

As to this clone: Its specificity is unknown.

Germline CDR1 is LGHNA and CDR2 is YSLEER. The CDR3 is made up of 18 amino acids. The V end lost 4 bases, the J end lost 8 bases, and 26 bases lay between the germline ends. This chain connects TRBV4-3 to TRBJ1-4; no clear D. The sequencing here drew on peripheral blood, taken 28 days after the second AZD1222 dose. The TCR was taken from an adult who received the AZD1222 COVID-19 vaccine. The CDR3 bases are TGCGCCAGCAGCCCCGAGGTGCGGGAGACTTGGACCCGCGAAAAACTGTTTTTT. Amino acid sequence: CASSPEVRETWTREKLFF.